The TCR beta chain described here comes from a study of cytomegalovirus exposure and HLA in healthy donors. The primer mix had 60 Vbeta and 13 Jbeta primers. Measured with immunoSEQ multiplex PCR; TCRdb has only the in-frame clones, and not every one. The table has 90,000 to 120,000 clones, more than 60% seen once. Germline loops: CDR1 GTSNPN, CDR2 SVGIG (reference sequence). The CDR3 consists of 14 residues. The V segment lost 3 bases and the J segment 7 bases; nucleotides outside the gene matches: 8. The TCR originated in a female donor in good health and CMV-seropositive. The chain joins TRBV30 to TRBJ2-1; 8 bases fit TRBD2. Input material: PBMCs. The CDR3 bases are TGTGCCTGGAGGCGGCGGGGGGCGGGAAATGAGCAGTTCTTC. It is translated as CAWRRRGAGNEQFF.